A selection of T cell receptor beta chains follows, all from one sample in a study of T cells in Graves' hyperthyroidism and ophthalmopathy. A single record per CDR3 protein comes from TCRdb applying MiXCR to the multiplex PCR reads. In the table there are hundreds of thousands of distinct CDR3 sequences, about 20% of which are singletons. The sequencing sample was made of blood. Every receptor here comes from a woman in her sixties or seventies with Graves' ophthalmopathy. Both conserved end residues are part of each CDR3. Fields, in order: clone size, J gene, D gene, V gene, CDR3 protein, CDR3 DNA. The D gene is left open where the match is weak. Expanded clones are given a class, and other clones once, few, many or no size at all.

clone size: few; J gene: TRBJ1-1; D gene: TRBD1; V gene: TRBV19; CDR3 protein: CASSLRTGMNTEAFF; CDR3 DNA: TGTGCCAGTAGTCTTAGGACAGGGATGAACACTGAAGCTTTCTTT
clone size: -; J gene: TRBJ1-5; D gene: -; V gene: TRBV11-2; CDR3 protein: CASSSGLVLGEYSNQPQHF; CDR3 DNA: TGTGCCAGCAGTTCTGGACTAGTGTTAGGGGAGTATAGCAATCAGCCCCAGCATTTT
clone size: many; J gene: TRBJ2-1; D gene: -; V gene: TRBV11-2; CDR3 protein: CASSLVRYNEQFF; CDR3 DNA: TGTGCCAGCAGCTTAGTCCGTTACAATGAGCAGTTCTTC
clone size: few; J gene: TRBJ1-1; D gene: -; V gene: TRBV30; CDR3 protein: CAWSVGVDTEAFF; CDR3 DNA: TGTGCCTGGAGTGTAGGCGTTGACACTGAAGCTTTCTTT
clone size: -; J gene: TRBJ2-1; D gene: TRBD2; V gene: TRBV20-1; CDR3 protein: CSASRGLALGEQFF; CDR3 DNA: TGCAGTGCTAGTAGGGGACTAGCCCTCGGGGAGCAGTTCTTC
clone size: many; J gene: TRBJ1-2; D gene: -; V gene: TRBV2; CDR3 protein: CASSERGAHGYTF; CDR3 DNA: TGTGCCAGCAGTGAGCGGGGGGCTCATGGCTACACCTTC
clone size: -; J gene: TRBJ2-7; D gene: -; V gene: TRBV5-4; CDR3 protein: CASSRGIREQYF; CDR3 DNA: TGTGCCAGCAGTCGAGGGATACGGGAGCAGTACTTC
clone size: many; J gene: TRBJ2-5; D gene: -; V gene: TRBV20-1; CDR3 protein: CSAHRGLGSQETQYF; CDR3 DNA: TGCAGTGCCCACCGAGGATTGGGATCCCAAGAGACCCAGTACTTC
clone size: many; J gene: TRBJ2-2; D gene: -; V gene: TRBV5-1; CDR3 protein: CASSVPASVKNTGELFF; CDR3 DNA: TGCGCCAGCAGCGTCCCTGCTAGCGTAAAGAACACCGGGGAGCTGTTTTTT
clone size: -; J gene: TRBJ2-7; D gene: TRBD1; V gene: TRBV5-1; CDR3 protein: CASSLRGQGSYEQYF; CDR3 DNA: TGCGCCAGCAGCTTGAGGGGACAGGGCTCCTACGAGCAGTACTTC
clone size: many; J gene: TRBJ2-7; D gene: -; V gene: TRBV30; CDR3 protein: CAWSLQYEQYF; CDR3 DNA: TGTGCCTGGAGTCTACAATACGAGCAGTACTTC
clone size: many; J gene: TRBJ2-2; D gene: -; V gene: TRBV12-3/TRBV12-4; CDR3 protein: CASTPRGLATGELFF; CDR3 DNA: TGTGCCAGCACCCCTCGAGGGCTAGCGACCGGGGAGCTGTTTTTT
clone size: many; J gene: TRBJ1-1; D gene: -; V gene: TRBV24-1; CDR3 protein: CATSGSLNTEAFF; CDR3 DNA: TGTGCCACCAGTGGTTCCTTGAACACTGAAGCTTTCTTT
clone size: -; J gene: TRBJ1-4; D gene: -; V gene: TRBV7-9; CDR3 protein: CASSKSGAGISEKLFF; CDR3 DNA: TGTGCCAGCAGCAAATCCGGGGCGGGGATCTCGGAAAAACTGTTTTTT
clone size: -; J gene: TRBJ1-6; D gene: -; V gene: TRBV4-1; CDR3 protein: CASSQEGRGSPLHF; CDR3 DNA: TGCGCCAGCAGCCAAGAGGGGCGGGGTTCACCCCTCCACTTT
clone size: few; J gene: TRBJ2-2; D gene: TRBD2; V gene: TRBV2; CDR3 protein: CASSGLAGVYGELFF; CDR3 DNA: TGTGCCAGCAGTGGGCTAGCGGGAGTGTACGGGGAGCTGTTTTTT
clone size: few; J gene: TRBJ1-2; D gene: -; V gene: TRBV20-1; CDR3 protein: CSASPGNDYGYTF; CDR3 DNA: TGCAGTGCTAGTCCAGGCAACGACTATGGCTACACCTTC
clone size: many; J gene: TRBJ2-7; D gene: -; V gene: TRBV5-1; CDR3 protein: CASSGGTAKYEQYF; CDR3 DNA: TGCGCCAGCAGCGGAGGGACTGCGAAATACGAGCAGTACTTC
clone size: many; J gene: TRBJ2-3; D gene: TRBD1; V gene: TRBV28; CDR3 protein: CASSPSGQGTDTQYF; CDR3 DNA: TGTGCCAGCAGTCCCTCGGGACAGGGTACAGATACGCAGTATTTT
clone size: -; J gene: TRBJ1-5; D gene: -; V gene: TRBV20-1; CDR3 protein: CSARGRDNQPQHF; CDR3 DNA: TGCAGTGCCAGGGGCAGAGACAATCAGCCCCAGCATTTT
clone size: few; J gene: TRBJ1-2; D gene: TRBD1; V gene: TRBV20-1; CDR3 protein: CSAPGTGGYGYTF; CDR3 DNA: TGCAGTGCTCCTGGGACAGGGGGGTATGGCTACACCTTC
clone size: -; J gene: TRBJ1-2; D gene: -; V gene: TRBV6-1; CDR3 protein: CASRVMVQGHRGYTF; CDR3 DNA: TGTGCCAGCAGGGTGATGGTCCAGGGCCACAGGGGCTACACCTTC
clone size: many; J gene: TRBJ2-7; D gene: TRBD1; V gene: TRBV2; CDR3 protein: CASRRQGSTYEQYF; CDR3 DNA: TGTGCCAGCAGGAGACAGGGTTCCACCTACGAGCAGTACTTC
clone size: few; J gene: TRBJ1-5; D gene: TRBD1; V gene: TRBV20-1; CDR3 protein: CSATPDRGPGPQHF; CDR3 DNA: TGCAGTGCTACCCCAGACAGGGGGCCTGGGCCCCAGCATTTT
clone size: -; J gene: TRBJ2-5; D gene: -; V gene: TRBV5-1; CDR3 protein: CASTLVLGQETQYF; CDR3 DNA: TGCGCCAGCACCCTGGTACTAGGCCAAGAGACCCAGTACTTC
clone size: few; J gene: TRBJ2-5; D gene: -; V gene: TRBV28; CDR3 protein: CASSLWAGGETQYF; CDR3 DNA: TGTGCCAGCAGTTTATGGGCAGGGGGGGAGACCCAGTACTTC
clone size: -; J gene: TRBJ2-3; D gene: TRBD1; V gene: TRBV3-1; CDR3 protein: CASSIRTGRTDTQYF; CDR3 DNA: TGTGCCAGCAGCATCCGGACAGGGCGCACAGATACGCAGTATTTT
clone size: -; J gene: TRBJ2-7; D gene: -; V gene: TRBV6-1; CDR3 protein: CASRTLTKRATLYEQYF; CDR3 DNA: TGTGCCAGCAGAACATTAACCAAGCGGGCAACCTTATACGAGCAGTACTTC
clone size: few; J gene: TRBJ2-3; D gene: -; V gene: TRBV12-3/TRBV12-4; CDR3 protein: CASLQRFTDTQYF; CDR3 DNA: TGTGCCAGCTTGCAGCGGTTCACAGATACGCAGTATTTT
clone size: -; J gene: TRBJ2-7; D gene: -; V gene: TRBV6-1; CDR3 protein: CASTSGPTYEQYF; CDR3 DNA: TGTGCCAGCACCTCTGGCCCCACCTACGAGCAGTACTTC
clone size: many; J gene: TRBJ2-3; D gene: TRBD2; V gene: TRBV20-1; CDR3 protein: CSATGGTSGSADTQYF; CDR3 DNA: TGCAGTGCTACGGGGGGGACTAGCGGGAGCGCAGATACGCAGTATTTT
clone size: few; J gene: TRBJ2-3; D gene: TRBD2; V gene: TRBV20-1; CDR3 protein: CSASGRSTDTQYF; CDR3 DNA: TGCAGTGCTAGCGGGAGGAGCACAGATACGCAGTATTTT
clone size: -; J gene: TRBJ1-4; D gene: -; V gene: TRBV27; CDR3 protein: CASSFGGLNEKLFF; CDR3 DNA: TGTGCCAGCAGTTTCGGCGGACTTAATGAAAAACTGTTTTTT
clone size: many; J gene: TRBJ1-1; D gene: -; V gene: TRBV20-1; CDR3 protein: CSAAPTVNTEAFF; CDR3 DNA: TGCAGTGCTGCGCCGACTGTGAACACTGAAGCTTTCTTT
clone size: -; J gene: TRBJ2-1; D gene: -; V gene: TRBV12-5; CDR3 protein: CASGLNPRAPIPNEQFF; CDR3 DNA: TGTGCTAGTGGTTTGAATCCCAGGGCCCCGATCCCCAATGAGCAGTTCTTC
clone size: -; J gene: TRBJ2-4; D gene: -; V gene: TRBV18; CDR3 protein: CASSPASEQNIQYF; CDR3 DNA: TGTGCCAGCTCACCAGCTAGCGAGCAAAACATTCAGTACTTC
clone size: -; J gene: TRBJ1-1; D gene: -; V gene: TRBV19; CDR3 protein: CASSNTRRNTEAFF; CDR3 DNA: TGTGCCAGTAGCAACACACGGAGGAACACTGAAGCTTTCTTT
clone size: few; J gene: TRBJ1-6; D gene: TRBD1; V gene: TRBV18; CDR3 protein: CASSADRQGLDSPLHF; CDR3 DNA: TGTGCCAGCTCAGCCGACAGACAGGGCCTCGATTCACCCCTCCACTTT
clone size: many; J gene: TRBJ1-2; D gene: -; V gene: TRBV7-9; CDR3 protein: CASSSDSGDYGYTF; CDR3 DNA: TGTGCCAGCAGCTCTGACAGTGGGGACTATGGCTACACCTTC
clone size: many; J gene: TRBJ1-5; D gene: -; V gene: TRBV12-3/TRBV12-4; CDR3 protein: CASSRDSNQPQHF; CDR3 DNA: TGTGCCAGCAGCCGAGACAGCAATCAGCCCCAGCATTTT
clone size: -; J gene: TRBJ2-7; D gene: TRBD2; V gene: TRBV6-1; CDR3 protein: CASSPGLARIYEQYF; CDR3 DNA: TGTGCCAGCAGTCCGGGACTAGCGAGAATCTACGAGCAGTACTTC
clone size: many; J gene: TRBJ2-1; D gene: TRBD2; V gene: TRBV7-9; CDR3 protein: CASSPALAGVSYNEQFF; CDR3 DNA: TGTGCCAGCAGCCCCGCACTAGCGGGAGTGTCCTACAATGAGCAGTTCTTC
clone size: -; J gene: TRBJ1-3; D gene: -; V gene: TRBV27; CDR3 protein: CASKGQGGNTIYF; CDR3 DNA: TGTGCCAGCAAAGGCCAAGGTGGAAACACCATATATTTT
clone size: few; J gene: TRBJ1-1; D gene: -; V gene: TRBV5-1; CDR3 protein: CASGGTPTEAFF; CDR3 DNA: TGCGCCAGCGGAGGGACACCGACTGAAGCTTTCTTT
clone size: -; J gene: TRBJ2-2; D gene: -; V gene: TRBV5-1; CDR3 protein: CASSLSIISGELFF; CDR3 DNA: TGCGCCAGCAGCTTGAGTATCATATCCGGGGAGCTGTTTTTT
clone size: -; J gene: TRBJ2-7; D gene: TRBD1; V gene: TRBV19; CDR3 protein: CASSMGGTGTYEQYF; CDR3 DNA: TGTGCCAGTAGTATGGGGGGGACAGGGACCTACGAGCAGTACTTC
clone size: -; J gene: TRBJ2-2; D gene: -; V gene: TRBV12-3/TRBV12-4; CDR3 protein: CASHSMKGSNTGELFF; CDR3 DNA: TGTGCCAGCCATTCCATGAAAGGGTCGAACACCGGGGAGCTGTTTTTT
clone size: -; J gene: TRBJ1-1; D gene: -; V gene: TRBV29-1; CDR3 protein: CSVCPGSEAFF; CDR3 DNA: TGCAGCGTTTGCCCGGGCTCTGAAGCTTTCTTT
clone size: -; J gene: TRBJ2-6; D gene: TRBD1; V gene: TRBV19; CDR3 protein: CASSTRGQGAPGANVLTF; CDR3 DNA: TGTGCCAGTAGTACCCGTGGACAGGGGGCGCCCGGGGCCAACGTCCTGACTTTC
clone size: -; J gene: TRBJ2-5; D gene: -; V gene: TRBV3-1; CDR3 protein: CASSQDPGISVEVVTQETQYF; CDR3 DNA: TGTGCCAGCAGCCAAGACCCCGGGATTAGCGTTGAGGTGGTGACCCAAGAGACCCAGTACTTC
clone size: -; J gene: TRBJ2-5; D gene: -; V gene: TRBV7-2; CDR3 protein: CASSLVAMETQYF; CDR3 DNA: TGTGCCAGCAGCTTAGTAGCGATGGAGACCCAGTACTTC
clone size: -; J gene: TRBJ1-1; D gene: TRBD1; V gene: TRBV3-1; CDR3 protein: CASSLAGQGISTEAFF; CDR3 DNA: TGTGCCAGCAGCCTTGCGGGACAGGGGATTTCCACTGAAGCTTTCTTT